This is a list of T cell receptor beta chains from one sample in a study of blood T cell repertoires in COVID-19. Using immunoSEQ multiplex PCR, the repertoire was profiled, and TCRdb retains in-frame clones only, with some absent. The data contain around 180,000 clones, roughly three quarters of them singletons. Sequencing was carried out using peripheral blood. The source of these receptors is a man aged 60 to 69 with active or convalescent COVID-19. CDR3s include the opening cysteine and the closing phenylalanine or tryptophan. Each record gives: J gene, D gene, V gene, clone size, CDR3 DNA, CDR3 protein. D genes are given only for firm matches. Some rows have no size entry. The others give once, few or many, or a class for an expanded clone.

j_gene: TRBJ2-7
d_gene: TRBD2
v_gene: TRBV24-1
abundance: NA
CDR3nt: TGTGCCACCAAGAGGAGCGGGGGATACTCCTACGAGCAGTACTTC
CDR3aa: CATKRSGGYSYEQYF

j_gene: TRBJ1-2
d_gene: TRBD1
v_gene: TRBV6-5
abundance: once
CDR3nt: TGTGCCAGCAGTAATTTGGACAGGGGATATGGCTACACCTTC
CDR3aa: CASSNLDRGYGYTF

j_gene: TRBJ2-1
d_gene: TRBD2
v_gene: TRBV28
abundance: NA
CDR3nt: TGTGCCAGCAGTCCGCTAGCGGAGACGGACAATGAGCAGTTCTTC
CDR3aa: CASSPLAETDNEQFF

j_gene: TRBJ1-1
d_gene: TRBD1
v_gene: TRBV6-5
abundance: NA
CDR3nt: TGTGCCGGCCGGACAGGGGAGATGAACACTGAAGCTTTCTTT
CDR3aa: CAGRTGEMNTEAFF

j_gene: TRBJ1-1
d_gene: NA
v_gene: TRBV15
abundance: once
CDR3nt: TGTGCCACCAGCAGAGAGGGAGGTAGGAGTGAAGCTTTCTTT
CDR3aa: CATSREGGRSEAFF

j_gene: TRBJ2-1
d_gene: NA
v_gene: TRBV2
abundance: NA
CDR3nt: TGTGCCAGCACGAGGGCGACTGAGCAGTTCTTC
CDR3aa: CASTRATEQFF

j_gene: TRBJ1-5
d_gene: TRBD1
v_gene: TRBV28
abundance: NA
CDR3nt: TGTGCCAGCCCGCCTGGGGACAGGGCTTCTTGGCAGCCCCAGCATTTT
CDR3aa: CASPPGDRASWQPQHF

j_gene: TRBJ1-3
d_gene: NA
v_gene: TRBV6-6
abundance: NA
CDR3nt: TGTGCCAGCAGTTACTCGCGGTCTGGAAACACCATATATTTT
CDR3aa: CASSYSRSGNTIYF

j_gene: TRBJ1-2
d_gene: NA
v_gene: TRBV3-1/TRBV3-2
abundance: NA
CDR3nt: TGTGCCAGCAGCCAAGATACAGAAACTAACTATGGCTACACCTTC
CDR3aa: CASSQDTETNYGYTF

j_gene: TRBJ1-4
d_gene: TRBD1
v_gene: TRBV7-9
abundance: NA
CDR3nt: TGTGCCAGCAGCTCCCACGGACAGGGGGGTGAAAAACTGTTTTTT
CDR3aa: CASSSHGQGGEKLFF

j_gene: TRBJ1-1
d_gene: TRBD1
v_gene: TRBV7-3
abundance: NA
CDR3nt: TGTGCCAGCAGCTGGGGACAGGGGAACACTGAAGCTTTCTTT
CDR3aa: CASSWGQGNTEAFF

j_gene: TRBJ2-5
d_gene: TRBD2
v_gene: TRBV27
abundance: NA
CDR3nt: TGTGCCAGCAGTTTAAGACTAGCGGGAGGGATCGTAGAGACCCAGTACTTC
CDR3aa: CASSLRLAGGIVETQYF

j_gene: TRBJ2-1
d_gene: TRBD2
v_gene: TRBV27
abundance: NA
CDR3nt: TGTGCCAGCACGGGGGCCGAAGCGGGAGTTAATGAGCAGTTCTTC
CDR3aa: CASTGAEAGVNEQFF

j_gene: TRBJ2-3
d_gene: TRBD2
v_gene: TRBV7-9
abundance: few
CDR3nt: TGTGCCAGCAGCCCGACGGGAGGTTTAGATACGCAGTATTTT
CDR3aa: CASSPTGGLDTQYF

j_gene: TRBJ2-3
d_gene: NA
v_gene: TRBV12-5
abundance: few
CDR3nt: TGTGCTAGTGGTCTCGCGCGTAGCACAGATACGCAGTATTTT
CDR3aa: CASGLARSTDTQYF

j_gene: TRBJ1-4
d_gene: NA
v_gene: TRBV28
abundance: NA
CDR3nt: TGTGCCAGCAGTACGTTACCGGGTAGCGGTGAAAAACTGTTTTTT
CDR3aa: CASSTLPGSGEKLFF

j_gene: TRBJ2-5
d_gene: TRBD1
v_gene: TRBV6-2/TRBV6-3
abundance: NA
CDR3nt: TGTGCCAGCAGTTCCCGGGACAGAGAGACCCAGTACTTC
CDR3aa: CASSSRDRETQYF

j_gene: TRBJ1-6
d_gene: TRBD1
v_gene: TRBV28
abundance: NA
CDR3nt: TGTGCCAGCGGGCAGGTCGGGACAGGGTTTTCACCCCTCCACTTT
CDR3aa: CASGQVGTGFSPLHF

j_gene: TRBJ1-4
d_gene: NA
v_gene: TRBV28
abundance: NA
CDR3nt: TGTGCCAGCAGTTTATTGGTTTCGGGGAACCCTGAAAAACTGTTTTTT
CDR3aa: CASSLLVSGNPEKLFF

j_gene: TRBJ1-1
d_gene: TRBD1
v_gene: TRBV9
abundance: NA
CDR3nt: TGTGCCAGCAGCGTAGAGTTGGGGGGACAGGGAGGCACTGAAGCTTTCTTT
CDR3aa: CASSVELGGQGGTEAFF

j_gene: TRBJ2-7
d_gene: NA
v_gene: TRBV18
abundance: NA
CDR3nt: TGTGCCTCCTCCGTCGGAGGATACGAGCAGTACTTC
CDR3aa: CASSVGGYEQYF

j_gene: TRBJ1-1
d_gene: NA
v_gene: TRBV11-2
abundance: NA
CDR3nt: TGTGCCAGCAGCTTATCAGGGGACACTGAAGCTTTCTTT
CDR3aa: CASSLSGDTEAFF

j_gene: TRBJ2-2
d_gene: NA
v_gene: TRBV18
abundance: NA
CDR3nt: TGTGCCAGCTCACCAGAGGAGACCGGGGAGCTGTTTTTT
CDR3aa: CASSPEETGELFF

j_gene: TRBJ2-3
d_gene: NA
v_gene: TRBV19
abundance: NA
CDR3nt: TGTGCCAGCTCGGGTCTGACTAGCACAGATACGCAGTATTTT
CDR3aa: CASSGLTSTDTQYF

j_gene: TRBJ2-5
d_gene: NA
v_gene: TRBV9
abundance: NA
CDR3nt: TGTGCCAGCAGCGTAGCCACAGCACCCCTGGGAGAGACCCAGTACTTC
CDR3aa: CASSVATAPLGETQYF

j_gene: TRBJ2-1
d_gene: NA
v_gene: TRBV4-2
abundance: NA
CDR3nt: TGTGCCAGCAGCCCCCAGACAGGAGAAAGCTCCTACAATGAGCAGTTCTTC
CDR3aa: CASSPQTGESSYNEQFF

j_gene: TRBJ2-7
d_gene: NA
v_gene: TRBV4-3
abundance: NA
CDR3nt: TGCGCCAGCAGCGCGGGACAGCCCTACGAGCAGTACTTC
CDR3aa: CASSAGQPYEQYF

j_gene: TRBJ1-4
d_gene: NA
v_gene: TRBV15
abundance: NA
CDR3nt: TGTGCCACCAGCAGAGATGGGGCCCAGGCAGAAAAACTGTTTTTT
CDR3aa: CATSRDGAQAEKLFF

j_gene: TRBJ2-7
d_gene: TRBD2
v_gene: TRBV28
abundance: NA
CDR3nt: TGTGCCAGCAGTTTGCGGGGGGCTTCGTACGAGCAGTACTTC
CDR3aa: CASSLRGASYEQYF

j_gene: TRBJ2-1
d_gene: NA
v_gene: TRBV7-2
abundance: NA
CDR3nt: TGTGCCAGCAGCTTAGGGGGAGGTTACAATGAGCAGTTCTTC
CDR3aa: CASSLGGGYNEQFF

j_gene: TRBJ2-7
d_gene: TRBD1
v_gene: TRBV5-4
abundance: NA
CDR3nt: TGTGCCAGCAGCTCCGGGACAGGGGCTTCCTCACTCTACGAGCAGTACTTC
CDR3aa: CASSSGTGASSLYEQYF

j_gene: TRBJ1-2
d_gene: NA
v_gene: TRBV28
abundance: few
CDR3nt: TGTGCCAGCAGTTTAAGAAGGGGCTCTGGCTACACCTTC
CDR3aa: CASSLRRGSGYTF

j_gene: TRBJ1-1
d_gene: TRBD1
v_gene: TRBV12-3/TRBV12-4
abundance: NA
CDR3nt: TGTGCCAGCAGTCGCGGGACAGGGGTTGAAGCTTTCTTT
CDR3aa: CASSRGTGVEAFF

j_gene: TRBJ2-1
d_gene: TRBD2
v_gene: TRBV4-1
abundance: few
CDR3nt: TGCGCCAGCAGCGCGACTAGCGGGAGGGAGACGGGGTTCGGGAATGAGCAGTTCTTC
CDR3aa: CASSATSGRETGFGNEQFF

j_gene: TRBJ2-7
d_gene: NA
v_gene: TRBV5-1
abundance: NA
CDR3nt: TGCGCCAGCAGCTTGGAGACTAACCCCTACGAGCAGTACTTC
CDR3aa: CASSLETNPYEQYF

j_gene: TRBJ2-1
d_gene: NA
v_gene: TRBV12-3/TRBV12-4
abundance: NA
CDR3nt: TGTGCCAGCGGAGATAGCGCTGGCGGGGCGCAGTTCTTC
CDR3aa: CASGDSAGGAQFF

j_gene: TRBJ2-2
d_gene: NA
v_gene: TRBV6-5
abundance: few
CDR3nt: TGTGCCACCAAACAGGGTAACACCGGGGAGCTGTTTTTT
CDR3aa: CATKQGNTGELFF

j_gene: TRBJ2-7
d_gene: TRBD2
v_gene: TRBV28
abundance: NA
CDR3nt: TGTGCCAGCAGCCCGGGACTAGCGGGGGGATCCTACGAGCAGTACTTC
CDR3aa: CASSPGLAGGSYEQYF

j_gene: TRBJ2-2
d_gene: NA
v_gene: TRBV27
abundance: NA
CDR3nt: TGTGCCAGCAGTCCTATTACCTTCGCTAACACCGGGGAGCTGTTTTTT
CDR3aa: CASSPITFANTGELFF

j_gene: TRBJ1-5
d_gene: TRBD1
v_gene: TRBV19
abundance: few
CDR3nt: TGTGCCAGTAGTGGGGACAGGGCCCAGCATTTT
CDR3aa: CASSGDRAQHF

j_gene: TRBJ2-2
d_gene: TRBD1
v_gene: TRBV5-6
abundance: NA
CDR3nt: TGTGCCAGCAGCTCCGGGACAGGGTACACCGGGGAGCTGTTTTTT
CDR3aa: CASSSGTGYTGELFF

j_gene: TRBJ1-5
d_gene: TRBD1
v_gene: TRBV4-3
abundance: NA
CDR3nt: TGCGCCAGCAGCAGACAGGGTGATCAGCCCCAGCATTTT
CDR3aa: CASSRQGDQPQHF

j_gene: TRBJ2-1
d_gene: TRBD2
v_gene: TRBV29-1
abundance: NA
CDR3nt: TGCAGCGTTGAAGATATTACTAGCGGGAGGGCCAAGTTCTTC
CDR3aa: CSVEDITSGRAKFF

j_gene: TRBJ1-1
d_gene: TRBD1
v_gene: TRBV9
abundance: NA
CDR3nt: TGTGCCAGCGGATCAGGGGACAGGCTCCACGAAGCTTTCTTT
CDR3aa: CASGSGDRLHEAFF

j_gene: TRBJ1-6
d_gene: TRBD1
v_gene: TRBV5-8
abundance: NA
CDR3nt: TGTGCCAGCAGCGTTCGACAGGGGCGGTCACCCCTCCACTTT
CDR3aa: CASSVRQGRSPLHF

j_gene: TRBJ2-7
d_gene: NA
v_gene: TRBV19
abundance: NA
CDR3nt: TGTGCCAGTAGTGGCGGGGGCGGGTACGAGCAGTACTTC
CDR3aa: CASSGGGGYEQYF

j_gene: TRBJ2-5
d_gene: NA
v_gene: TRBV13
abundance: NA
CDR3nt: TGTGCCAGCAGTCTTACAGGCCGACTAGGGGAGACCCAGTACTTC
CDR3aa: CASSLTGRLGETQYF

j_gene: TRBJ2-4
d_gene: NA
v_gene: TRBV5-4
abundance: once
CDR3nt: TGTGCCAGCAGCCCCTCCGGAGCCCTAGCCAAAAACATTCAGTACTTC
CDR3aa: CASSPSGALAKNIQYF

j_gene: TRBJ2-1
d_gene: NA
v_gene: TRBV28
abundance: NA
CDR3nt: TGTGCCAGCGGGGGGGCGCATGGTGAGCAGTTCTTC
CDR3aa: CASGGAHGEQFF

j_gene: TRBJ2-3
d_gene: NA
v_gene: TRBV6-5
abundance: NA
CDR3nt: TGTGCCAGCACCTCGAAAGGGGGTCTGACAGATACGCAGTATTTT
CDR3aa: CASTSKGGLTDTQYF

j_gene: TRBJ2-4
d_gene: NA
v_gene: TRBV6-5
abundance: NA
CDR3nt: TGTGCCAGCTGGACAGTAGCCAAAAACATTCAGTACTTC
CDR3aa: CASWTVAKNIQYF

j_gene: TRBJ2-7
d_gene: TRBD2
v_gene: TRBV28
abundance: NA
CDR3nt: TGTGCCAGCAGTTTACCCCAAACTAGCGGACCTTACGAGCAGTACTTC
CDR3aa: CASSLPQTSGPYEQYF

j_gene: TRBJ2-1
d_gene: TRBD1
v_gene: TRBV5-1
abundance: few
CDR3nt: TGCGCCAGCAGCTTCCCTTCAGGGGGCAGCGAGCAGTTCTTC
CDR3aa: CASSFPSGGSEQFF

j_gene: TRBJ1-5
d_gene: NA
v_gene: TRBV27
abundance: NA
CDR3nt: TGTGCCAGCAGTTTGGGGGGGTACAGCAATCAGCCCCAGCATTTT
CDR3aa: CASSLGGYSNQPQHF

j_gene: TRBJ1-6
d_gene: NA
v_gene: TRBV9
abundance: once
CDR3nt: TGTGCCAGCAGCGTATCACCGAGCTCCTATAATTCACCCCTCCACTTT
CDR3aa: CASSVSPSSYNSPLHF

j_gene: TRBJ2-7
d_gene: NA
v_gene: TRBV23-1
abundance: few
CDR3nt: TGCGCCAGCAGTCCCCAAATTGGTGGGCTGGGAGCCTACGAGCAGTACTTC
CDR3aa: CASSPQIGGLGAYEQYF

j_gene: TRBJ1-4
d_gene: TRBD1
v_gene: TRBV24-1
abundance: NA
CDR3nt: TGTGCCACCAGTGATCCGGGACAGGGACAAGAAAAACTGTTTTTT
CDR3aa: CATSDPGQGQEKLFF

j_gene: TRBJ2-3
d_gene: NA
v_gene: TRBV29-1
abundance: once
CDR3nt: TGCAGCCTTGAGTCAGGGGCCACAGATACGCAGTATTTT
CDR3aa: CSLESGATDTQYF

j_gene: TRBJ1-4
d_gene: NA
v_gene: TRBV18
abundance: few
CDR3nt: TGTGCCAGCTCACCAAGGGGTAACGGTGAAAAACTGTTTTTT
CDR3aa: CASSPRGNGEKLFF

j_gene: TRBJ2-7
d_gene: TRBD1
v_gene: TRBV6-5
abundance: NA
CDR3nt: TGTGCCAACCAGGAGGCCGGACAGGGGACCTACGAGCAGTACTTC
CDR3aa: CANQEAGQGTYEQYF